Following are 14 T cell receptor beta chains from one sample sequenced in a study of blood T cell repertoires in COVID-19. Clones were sequenced by immunoSEQ multiplex PCR, and TCRdb holds only the in-frame ones, with some missing. The repertoire consists of roughly 100,000 clones, with roughly 81% occurring once and the leading ten covering around 10%. The specimen sequenced was peripheral blood. The source is an older woman with acute or convalescent COVID-19.

The V and J genes are TRBV28 and TRBJ2-1; 10 bases line up with TRBD2. The CDR3 is 15 residues long. Per germline, CDR1 MDHEN and CDR2 SYDVKM. V lost 6 bases and J lost 3; bases outside the gene matches: 5. Written as DNA, the CDR3 is TGTGCCAGCAGGCTAGAGCGGGGGGGCTACAATGAGCAGTTCTTC. Protein sequence: CASRLERGGYNEQFF. Using reference TRBV28 and TRBJ2-1 for the parts outside the CDR3, the full variable domain is DVKVTQSSRYLVKRTGEKVFLECVQDMDHENMFWYRQDPGLGLRLIYFSYDVKMKEKGDIPEGYSVSREKKERFSLILESASTNQTSMYLCASRLERGGYNEQFFGPGTRLTVL.

The rearrangement links TRBV18 to TRBJ2-6; D is uncertain. In germline, CDR1 is KGHSH, CDR2 LQKENI. The V end was cut by 1 base, the J end by 0 bases, with 13 bases between. The CDR3 covers 18 residues. CDR3 nucleotides: TGTGCCAGCTCACCACGGATAGACTTGAACTCTGGGGCCAACGTCCTGACTTTC. It translates to CASSPRIDLNSGANVLTF.

J is TRBJ2-7 and V is TRBV7-6; TRBD1 might be the D (6 bases). Trimming removed 0 bases from V and 5 bases from J, with 8 bases in between. Germline V gene sequence: CDR1 SGHVS, CDR2 FNYEAQ. The CDR3 has 13 amino acids. CDR3 bases: TGTGCCAGCAGCTTAGCGGGGACAAACGAGCAGTACTTC. Translated: CASSLAGTNEQYF. Variable domain in full (rest from reference TRBV7-6 and TRBJ2-7): GAGVSQSPRYKVTKRGQDVALRCDPISGHVSLYWYRQALGQGPEFLTYFNYEAQQDKSGLPNDRFSAERPEGSISTLTIQRTEQRDSAMYRCASSLAGTNEQYFGPGTRLTVT.

The chain is built from TRBV7-2 and TRBJ1-2; 11 bases are shared with TRBD1. Germline CDR1 is SGHTA and CDR2 is FQGNSA. This CDR3 is 17 amino acids long. After removal of 4 bases from V and 1 base from J, the junction contained 8 bases not matched to a gene. The CDR3 nucleotides are TGTGCCAGCAGCTCCCGGACAGGGGGCTTGATTAACTATGGCTACACCTTC. Protein: CASSSRTGGLINYGYTF.

CDR3 sequence reads: CASSEGTGSEAFF. The CDR3 coding sequence is TGTGCCAGCAGCGAGGGGACAGGGTCGGAGGCTTTCTTT. The chain couples TRBV9 to TRBJ1-1; 9 nucleotides match TRBD1. The CDR3 is made up of 13 amino acids. Per germline, CDR1 SGDLS and CDR2 YYNGEE. V shed 3 bases and J 11 bases; nucleotides not matched to a gene: 8. Using reference TRBV9 and TRBJ1-1 for the parts outside the CDR3, the full variable domain is DSGVTQTPKHLITATGQRVTLRCSPRSGDLSVYWYQQSLDQGLQFLIQYYNGEERAKGNILERFSAQQFPDLHSELNLSSLELGDSALYFCASSEGTGSEAFFGQGTRLTVV.

This sequence joins TRBV28 and TRBJ1-6, with no clear D. V shed 11 bases and J shed 10 bases, with 21 bases lying between them. The CDR3 sequence is 14 residues long. Germline V gene sequence: CDR1 MDHEN, CDR2 SYDVKM. As DNA, the CDR3 is TGTGCCGCCTGGGCCCCCAAGATTAAATCACCCCTCCACTTT. Encoded protein: CAAWAPKIKSPLHF. Together with reference TRBV28 and TRBJ1-6, the CDR3 gives the full variable domain: DVKVTQSSRYLVKRTGEKVFLECVQDMDHENMFWYRQDPGLGLRLIYFSYDVKMKEKGDIPEGYSVSREKKERFSLILESASTNQTSMYLCAAWAPKIKSPLHFGNGTRLTVT.

V and J are TRBV6-5 and TRBJ2-1, with 8 bases that match TRBD2. The germline gives CDR1 MNHEY, CDR2 SVGAGI. The CDR3 is 15 amino acids. Trimming cost V 4 bases and J 2 bases; bases outside gene matches: 4. This CDR3 is CASSSAGDAYNEQFF. CDR3 nucleotides: TGTGCCAGCAGTTCAGCGGGAGACGCCTACAATGAGCAGTTCTTC.

The rearrangement uses TRBV27 and TRBJ1-1, with a weak D call TRBD1 (6 bases). Deletions cut 0 bases from V and 4 bases from J, with 9 bases between. Looked up from germline, CDR1 is MNHEY and CDR2 is SMNVEV (reference sequence). This CDR3 contains 14 residues. As DNA, the CDR3 is TGTGCCAGCAGTTTATCGTGGACAGCCACTGAAGCTTTCTTT. Translating gives CASSLSWTATEAFF.

The chain recombines TRBV30 with TRBJ1-2; tentative D call: TRBD1 (5 bases). The CDR3 runs 13 residues. Germline lookup yields CDR1 GTSNPN and CDR2 SVGIG (reference sequence). V dropped 1 base and J dropped 2 bases, with 8 bases sitting between them. The CDR3 region is CAWSGAGNYGYTF. Here the CDR3 DNA reads TGTGCCTGGAGTGGTGCAGGGAACTATGGCTACACCTTC.

The V call is TRBV27, the J call TRBJ2-7; TRBD2 matches 13 bases. Per the germline V gene, CDR1 is MNHEY and CDR2 is SMNVEV (reference sequence). V was clipped by 6 bases and J by 7 bases; unmatched bases: 9. The CDR3 runs 15 residues. The CDR3 loop is CASRVGLAGTGEQYF. As DNA, the CDR3 is TGTGCCAGCAGGGTGGGACTAGCGGGGACGGGGGAGCAGTACTTC.

The chain employs TRBV3-1 (or the pseudogene TRBV3-2) and TRBJ2-2; TRBD2 is a possible D gene (5 bases). V lost 0 bases and J 6 bases, leaving 14 bases between the germline ends. Germline V CDR1 and CDR2: LGHDT, YNNKEL (reference sequence). The CDR3 has 16 amino acids. The CDR3 region has the DNA TGTGCCAGCAGCCAAGAGGCCGCTAGCCAACCCGGGGAGCTGTTTTTT. It specifies CASSQEAASQPGELFF.

The chain uses TRBV5-5 and TRBJ1-6, with 9 nucleotides matching TRBD1. The junction had 11 bases not matched to a gene; V was cut back by 4 bases and J by 6 bases. The CDR3 contains 17 residues. Germline assignment: CDR1 SGHKS and CDR2 YYEKEE (reference sequence). The CDR3 is CASSGMTGGMRNSPLHF. The CDR3 DNA reads as TGTGCCAGCAGCGGGATGACAGGGGGTATGCGTAATTCACCCCTCCACTTT. Full variable domain (rest looked up from reference TRBV5-5 and TRBJ1-6): DAGVTQSPTHLIKTRGQQVTLRCSPISGHKSVSWYQQVLGQGPQFIFQYYEKEERGRGNFPDRFSARQFPNYSSELNVNALLLGDSALYLCASSGMTGGMRNSPLHFGNGTRLTVT.

V is TRBV9 and J is TRBJ2-1, with D possibly matching TRBD1 (5 bases). The CDR3 has 13 amino acids. Germline V lookup: CDR1 SGDLS, CDR2 YYNGEE. The germline V and J ends were trimmed by 4 bases and 3 bases, with 8 bases remaining between them. The CDR3 region is CASSSGHYNEQFF. The CDR3 DNA reads TGTGCCAGCAGCTCAGGACACTACAATGAGCAGTTCTTC. Based on the CDR3 plus reference TRBV9 and TRBJ2-1, the full variable domain is DSGVTQTPKHLITATGQRVTLRCSPRSGDLSVYWYQQSLDQGLQFLIQYYNGEERAKGNILERFSAQQFPDLHSELNLSSLELGDSALYFCASSSGHYNEQFFGPGTRLTVL.

J is TRBJ2-3 and V is TRBV28; 8 positions match TRBD2. The CDR3 has 15 residues. Germline V lookup: CDR1 MDHEN, CDR2 SYDVKM. Trimming at V came to 5 bases and at J to 4 bases, leaving 8 bases not matched to a gene. CDR3 DNA: TGTGCCAGCAGTGGTAGCGGGAATGGCGCAGATACGCAGTATTTT. This sequence encodes CASSGSGNGADTQYF.